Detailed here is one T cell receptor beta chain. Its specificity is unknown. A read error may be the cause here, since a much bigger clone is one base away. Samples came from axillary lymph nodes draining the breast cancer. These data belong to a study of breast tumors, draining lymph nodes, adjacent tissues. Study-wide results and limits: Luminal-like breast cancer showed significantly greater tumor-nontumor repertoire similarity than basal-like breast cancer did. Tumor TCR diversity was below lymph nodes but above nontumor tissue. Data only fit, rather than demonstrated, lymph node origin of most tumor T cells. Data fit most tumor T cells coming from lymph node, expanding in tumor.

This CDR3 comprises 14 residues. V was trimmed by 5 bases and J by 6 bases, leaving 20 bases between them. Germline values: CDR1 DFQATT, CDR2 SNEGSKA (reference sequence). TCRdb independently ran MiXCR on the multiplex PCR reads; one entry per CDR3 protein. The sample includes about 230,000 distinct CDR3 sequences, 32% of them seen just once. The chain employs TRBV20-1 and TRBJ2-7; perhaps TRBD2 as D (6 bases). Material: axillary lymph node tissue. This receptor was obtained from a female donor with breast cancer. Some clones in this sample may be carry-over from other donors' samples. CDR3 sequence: CSAETGEELSEQYF. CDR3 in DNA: TGCAGTGCTGAGACGGGAGAGGAGTTATCCGAGCAGTACTTC.